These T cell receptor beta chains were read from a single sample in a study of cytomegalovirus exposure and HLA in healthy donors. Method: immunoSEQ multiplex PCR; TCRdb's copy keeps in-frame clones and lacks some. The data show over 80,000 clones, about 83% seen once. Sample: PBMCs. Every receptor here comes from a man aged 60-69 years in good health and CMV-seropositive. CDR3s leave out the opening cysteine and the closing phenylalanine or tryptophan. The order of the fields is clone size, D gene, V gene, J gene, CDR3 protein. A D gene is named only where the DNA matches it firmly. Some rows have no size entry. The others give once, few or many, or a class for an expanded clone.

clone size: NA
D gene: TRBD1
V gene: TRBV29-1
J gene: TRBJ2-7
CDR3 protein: SVANRGLYEQY

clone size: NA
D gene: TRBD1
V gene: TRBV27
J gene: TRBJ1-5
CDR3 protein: ASRRRGTEINQPQH

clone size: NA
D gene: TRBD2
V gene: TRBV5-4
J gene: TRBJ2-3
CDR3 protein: ASRSGGGPTDTQY

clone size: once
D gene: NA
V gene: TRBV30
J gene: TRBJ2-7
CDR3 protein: AWSQARAYEQY

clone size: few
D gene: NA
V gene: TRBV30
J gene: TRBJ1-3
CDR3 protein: AWSPQAGNTIY

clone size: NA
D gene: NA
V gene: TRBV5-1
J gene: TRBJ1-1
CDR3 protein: ASSLGPGLTEAF

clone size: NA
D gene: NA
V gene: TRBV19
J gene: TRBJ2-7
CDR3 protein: ASSIGSGSYEQY

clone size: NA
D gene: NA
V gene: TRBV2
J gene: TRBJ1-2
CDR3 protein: ASSEGRSYGYT

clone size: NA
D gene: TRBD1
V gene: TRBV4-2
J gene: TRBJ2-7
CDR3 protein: ASSHNRGLAYEQY

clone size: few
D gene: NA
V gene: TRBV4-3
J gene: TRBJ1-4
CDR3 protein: ASSPGRRNEKLF

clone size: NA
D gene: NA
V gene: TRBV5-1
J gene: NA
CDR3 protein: ASSLAISSSYEQY

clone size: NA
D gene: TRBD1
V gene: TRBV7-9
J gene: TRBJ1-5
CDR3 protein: ASSLGQGRDKGTNQPQH

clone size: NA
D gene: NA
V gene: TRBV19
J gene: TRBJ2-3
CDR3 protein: ASSPDYSDTQY

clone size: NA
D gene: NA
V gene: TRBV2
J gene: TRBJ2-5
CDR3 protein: ASRGGLIPVVQY

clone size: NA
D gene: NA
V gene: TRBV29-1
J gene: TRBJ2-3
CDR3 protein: SVEERVGVADTQY

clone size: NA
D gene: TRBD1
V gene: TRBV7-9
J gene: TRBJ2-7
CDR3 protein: ASSLVSRTGSYEQY

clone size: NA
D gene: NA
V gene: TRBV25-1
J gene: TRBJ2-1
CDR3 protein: ASTSPMGRNEQF

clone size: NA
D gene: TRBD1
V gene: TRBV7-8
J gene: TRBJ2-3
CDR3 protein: ASSGQGSSTDTQY

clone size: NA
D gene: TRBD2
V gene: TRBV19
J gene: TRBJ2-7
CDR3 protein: ASSIVAGGYEQY

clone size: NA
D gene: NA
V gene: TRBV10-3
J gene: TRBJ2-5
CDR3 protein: AISSPFQETQY

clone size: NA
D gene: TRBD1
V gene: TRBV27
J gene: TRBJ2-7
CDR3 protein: ASSFAGGYEQY

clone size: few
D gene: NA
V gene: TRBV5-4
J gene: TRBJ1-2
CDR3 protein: ASSLVGVEGYT

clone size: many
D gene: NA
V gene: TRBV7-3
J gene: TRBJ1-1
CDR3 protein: ASSNGNTEAF

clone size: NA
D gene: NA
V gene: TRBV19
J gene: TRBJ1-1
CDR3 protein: ASSRTPDRFEAF

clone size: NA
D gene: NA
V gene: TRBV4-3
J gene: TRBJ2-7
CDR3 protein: ASSQQGGGFYEQY

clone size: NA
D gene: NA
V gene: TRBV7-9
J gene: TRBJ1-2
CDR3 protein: ASSPSGGHGYT

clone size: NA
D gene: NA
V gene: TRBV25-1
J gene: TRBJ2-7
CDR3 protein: ASSGGGAYEQY

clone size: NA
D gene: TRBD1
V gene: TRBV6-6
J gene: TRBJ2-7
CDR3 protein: ASSYSGQGNYEQY

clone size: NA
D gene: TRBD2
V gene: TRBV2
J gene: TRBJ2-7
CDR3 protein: ASTPTGGPYEQY

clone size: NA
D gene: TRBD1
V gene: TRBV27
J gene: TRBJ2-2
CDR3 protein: ASSPWTGARGPGELF

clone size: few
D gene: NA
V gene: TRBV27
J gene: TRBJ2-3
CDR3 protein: ASSLFRADTQY

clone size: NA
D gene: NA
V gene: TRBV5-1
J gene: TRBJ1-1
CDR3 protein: ASSLTGETEAF

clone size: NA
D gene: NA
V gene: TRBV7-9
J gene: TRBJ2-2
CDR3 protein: ASSFGGGVGTGELF

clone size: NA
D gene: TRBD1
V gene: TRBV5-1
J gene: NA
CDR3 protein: ASSYITGGVSGEQY

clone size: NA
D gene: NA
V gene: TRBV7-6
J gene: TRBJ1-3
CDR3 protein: ASSSGQLPGNTIY

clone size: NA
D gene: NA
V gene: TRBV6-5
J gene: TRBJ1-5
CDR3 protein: ASSYLASNQPQH

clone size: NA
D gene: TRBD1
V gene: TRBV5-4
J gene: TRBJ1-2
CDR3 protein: ASSWGMGTGVGGLYGYT

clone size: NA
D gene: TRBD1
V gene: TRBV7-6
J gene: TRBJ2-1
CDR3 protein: ASSGLTGGGGFSYNEQF

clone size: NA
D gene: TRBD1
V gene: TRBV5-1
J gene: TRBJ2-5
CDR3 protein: ASSSGTGGQETQY